The 16 T cell receptor beta chains presented below share a single source sample, sequenced in a study of tumor-infiltrating lymphocytes in primary liver carcinoma. The template, around 540 ng total RNA, yielded TCR beta cDNA made with a constant-region primer. The TCR beta library was amplified through three nested multiplex PCR rounds in a modified ARM-PCR procedure. The opening two PCR rounds, ten to eleven cycles each, paired TRBV1-TRBV30 forward primers with a C-beta reverse primer. TCRdb fed the multiplex PCR reads into MiXCR, producing one record per CDR3 protein. This repertoire shows roughly 100,000 distinct CDR3 sequences, around two thirds found once; its top ten account for around 10%. The tissue used was unsorted bulk material of roughly 17-33 mg. RNA and DNA were co-extracted from it with the AllPrep DNA/RNA mini kit. The sequenced material came from liver tumor tissue from sampling region 2. Subset indicated: tumor region T2, inferior pole. The source of these receptors is a woman aged 60-70 years with primary liver carcinoma and hepatitis B virus infection.

Turning to this clonotype: Relative to the germline gene, one junction end is altered; a read error may explain this. This chain connects TRBV12-3 or TRBV12-4 to TRBJ2-6; D unresolved. This CDR3 is built from 15 residues. CDR3 in amino acids: CASSSRRAGANVLTF. As DNA, the CDR3 is TGTGCGAGCAGTTCACGGAGAGCTGGGGCCAACGTCCTGACTTTC.

About this clonotype itself: This may be a read error: a much more frequent sequence differs by one nucleotide. The conserved phenylalanine or tryptophan is not found at the CDR3 terminus, so this likely reflects a read error. For the CDR3, the DNA is TGTGCCAGCAGCCTCCCCGGGACAGAAGAAGAGACCCAGTACCTC. This codes for CASSLPGTEEETQYL. The chain employs TRBV5-6 and TRBJ2-5; TRBD1 agrees at 7 bases. Looked up from germline, CDR1 is SGHDT and CDR2 is YYEEEE. This CDR3 contains 15 residues. V shed 4 bases, J shed 3 bases, and the junction held 9 bases outside the gene matches.

This clonotype was counted many times. The J gene is TRBJ2-1, the V gene TRBV6-5, with a weak D call TRBD1 (6 bases). V gave up 6 bases and J gave up 10 bases, with 16 bases separating them. CDR3 length: 13 amino acids. Germline assignment: CDR1 MNHEY and CDR2 SVGAGI. In DNA, the CDR3 is TGTGCCAGCAGAACCACAGGGATGGGCGAGCAGTTCTTC. It encodes CASRTTGMGEQFF.

Regarding this clonotype: Since no conserved phenylalanine or tryptophan closes the CDR3, a read error is the likely cause. This chain links TRBV11-2 with TRBJ1-2; D remains unclear. Trimming removed 5 bases at V and 5 bases at J, with 12 bases between. Germline V CDR1 and CDR2: SGHAT, FQNNGV. This CDR3 contains 13 residues. CDR3 sequence (DNA): TGTGCCAGCAGCATCGGACGGAATTATGGCTACACCCTC. This gives the protein CASSIGRNYGYTL.

Details on this clonotype: A junction end diverges from the germline sequence, so it may reflect a read error. CDR3: CSIGQVQSDTQYF. The CDR3 coding sequence is TGCAGCATCGGACAGGTTCAATCAGATACACAGTATTTT. This chain connects TRBV29-1 to TRBJ2-3; TRBD1 agrees at 7 bases. CDR1 and CDR2 (germline): SQVTM, ANQGSEA. This CDR3 spans 13 amino acids.

This clonotype was picked up many times. The DNA of the CDR3 is TGTGCCAGCAGTTACTTTCCGCCGGGACAGGGGTATTACGAGCAGTACTTC. Its protein is CASSYFPPGQGYYEQYF. V gene TRBV6-5 combines with J gene TRBJ2-7; 10 nucleotides line up with TRBD1. The V gene's germline CDR1 is MNHEY and CDR2 SVGAGI. This CDR3 has 17 residues. V lost 1 base and J lost 4; bases outside the gene matches: 10.

As to this clonotype: The missing conserved phenylalanine or tryptophan at the end of this CDR3 makes a read error likely. The CDR3 sequence: CASSLDSAGANTGELFI. CDR3 in DNA: TGTGCTAGCAGCTTAGACAGCGCTGGTGCGAACACCGGGGAGCTGTTTATT. The V gene is TRBV11-3, the J gene TRBJ2-2, with TRBD1 as a possible D gene (5 bases). Germline-derived CDR1 and CDR2 are SGHNT and YENEEA. There are 17 residues in the CDR3.

This clonotype was observed a single time. One end of the junction is discordant with germline, which a read error may explain. The CDR3 nucleotides are TGTACCAGCAGCGCCATTTCCCGACTAGCGGGAGGGCAGGAACCCTACGAGCAGCACTTC. Translation: CTSSAISRLAGGQEPYEQHF. The rearrangement uses TRBV11-2 and TRBJ2-7, with 14 bases aligning to TRBD2. This CDR3 has 20 amino acids. Germline V gene data show CDR1 as SGHAT and CDR2 as FQNNGV.

This clonotype was seen repeatedly, ten times or more. The chain has TRBV4-2 and TRBJ2-3; D is unclear. There are 15 residues in the CDR3. The V and J ends lost 2 bases and 2 bases respectively, with 11 bases between them. Germline lookup yields CDR1 LGHNA and CDR2 YNFKEQ. The CDR3 DNA reads as TGTGCCAGCAGCCAAAACCGGCTATCCACAGATACGCAGTATTTT. Its translation is CASSQNRLSTDTQYF.

J is TRBJ2-7 and V is TRBV4-2; D unresolved. The CDR3 has 17 residues. V gave up 4 bases and J gave up 2 bases, with 21 bases separating them. CDR1 and CDR2 (germline): LGHNA, YNFKEQ. CDR3 protein: CASSLWIDSSGTYEQYF. The CDR3 bases are TGTGCCAGCAGCCTCTGGATAGATAGCAGTGGGACCTACGAGCAGTACTTC.

This chain uses TRBV28 with TRBJ2-3; weak D call: TRBD2 (6 bases). V was trimmed by 5 bases and J by 0 bases, leaving 21 bases between them. CDR3 length equals 18 residues. Germline CDR1 is MDHEN and CDR2 is SYDVKM. The CDR3 DNA sequence: TGTGCCAGCAGTAGCCCCTATAGCGGATCTACTAGCACAGATACGCAGTATTTT. This sequence encodes CASSSPYSGSTSTDTQYF.

This clonotype was counted a single time. This likely comes from a read error, as the CDR3 has no conserved phenylalanine or tryptophan at its end. The chain employs TRBV6-2 or TRBV6-3 and TRBJ2-7; 10 nucleotides line up with TRBD1. After removal of 7 bases from V and 8 bases from J, the junction contained 8 bases not matched to a gene. CDR1 is MNHEY, CDR2 SVGEGT, per germline. The CDR3 loop spans 13 amino acids. The CDR3 nucleotides read TGTGCCAGCACACGACAGGGGGCTGGCAAGCAGTACCTC. It specifies CASTRQGAGKQYL.

As for this clonotype: At one end, the junction sequence differs from germline, possibly due to a read error. The chain combines TRBV29-1 with TRBJ2-5; TRBD1 matches at 8 bases. This CDR3 is 14 amino acids long. CDR1 and CDR2 (germline): SQVTM, ANQGSEA. The CDR3 here is CNVVAQGAEETQYF. Written as DNA, the CDR3 is TGCAACGTTGTGGCCCAGGGGGCAGAGGAGACCCAGTACTTC.

This clonotype was picked up a small number of times. A read error may account for a junction end that differs from germline. CDR3 coding DNA: TGTGCCAGCGGCTTGCCTAGCGGGGGTTACACAGATACGCAGTATTTT. Translation: CASGLPSGGYTDTQYF. The rearrangement joins TRBV5-4 to TRBJ2-3; 10 nucleotides agree with TRBD2. Germline V lookup: CDR1 SGHNT, CDR2 YYREEE (reference sequence). The length of the CDR3 is 16 residues.

As for this clonotype: A read error is likely, as this CDR3 ends without the conserved phenylalanine or tryptophan. The chain is built from TRBV11-2 and TRBJ1-6; no firm D call. Germline values: CDR1 SGHAT, CDR2 FQNNGV. The CDR3 loop spans 15 amino acids. V shed 0 bases and J shed 10 bases, with 13 bases lying between them. DNA of the CDR3: TGTGCCAGCAGCTTAGAAGTGGCAGTCATCTCACCCCTCCACTCT. It translates to CASSLEVAVISPLHS.

Note on this clonotype: A read error is possible here, since a much larger clone lies one base away. The chain couples TRBV5-1 to TRBJ1-1, with 7 nucleotides matching TRBD1. CDR1 and CDR2 from the germline V gene are SGHRS and YFSETQ. This CDR3 has 14 residues. CDR3: CASTNRGLNTEALF. CDR3 coding DNA: TGCGCCAGCACAAACAGGGGATTGAACACTGAAGCTCTCTTT.